This TCR beta chain originates from a study of T cell clonality in common variable immunodeficiency. This clone has ten or more counts. The CDR3 goes on 3 residues after the read ends, and that part is filled in from the germline J gene. This table comes from immunoSEQ multiplex PCR, and its TCRdb copy is limited to in-frame clones, with some not included. The sample was found to contain tens of thousands of clones, and every one recurs. Deletions cut 7 bases from V and 6 bases from J, with 15 bases between. The CDR3 loop spans 12 amino acids. The germline gives CDR1 GTSNPN, CDR2 SVGIG (reference sequence).

Source material: peripheral blood mononuclear cells. The chain links TRBV30 to TRBJ1-1; possibly TRBD1 for D (6 bases). The source is a person aged 18 to 70 in good health. Here the CDR3 reads CALIQGGAEAFF. The covered CDR3 bases are TGTGCCTTGATACAGGGAGGCGCTGAA.